The rows below give T cell receptor beta chains drawn from one sample of a study of post-analysis software for immune sequencing data. A single record per CDR3 protein comes from TCRdb applying MiXCR to the PCR reads. The table records roughly 200,000 distinct CDR3 sequences, over 25% of them present only once. The sample comprised blood. These receptors were taken from a girl younger than 18 with multiple sclerosis. Each CDR3 is given with its conserved first and last residue. The D gene is left open where the match is weak. A row's size may be missing; if present it is once, few, many or a size class.

length | J | D | size | V | CDR3 | DNA
13 | TRBJ1-1 | NA | few | TRBV12-3/TRBV12-4 | CASTMTVRTEAFF | TGTGCCAGCACCATGACCGTGCGCACTGAAGCTTTCTTT
14 | TRBJ2-7 | NA | many | TRBV6-5 | CASSGTGPPYEQYF | TGTGCCAGCAGTGGAACAGGTCCGCCCTACGAGCAGTACTTC
17 | TRBJ1-4 | TRBD1 | few | TRBV5-1 | CASSLSAGGKANEKLFF | TGCGCCAGCAGCTTGTCGGCAGGGGGCAAGGCTAATGAAAAACTGTTTTTT
15 | TRBJ2-7 | TRBD1 | many | TRBV5-1 | CASSRGQGEVGEQYF | TGCGCCAGCAGCCGCGGACAGGGGGAGGTTGGCGAGCAGTACTTC
14 | TRBJ1-2 | NA | NA | TRBV5-1 | CASSLLSLNYGYTF | TGCGCCAGCAGCTTGCTCTCCCTCAACTATGGCTACACCTTC
10 | TRBJ2-7 | NA | many | TRBV20-1 | CSVPPPEQYF | TGCAGTGTCCCCCCCCCCGAGCAGTACTTC
16 | TRBJ2-6 | NA | few | TRBV5-1 | CASRVAGNSGANVLTF | TGCGCCAGCAGGGTAGCTGGGAACTCTGGGGCCAACGTCCTGACTTTC
11 | TRBJ2-7 | NA | NA | TRBV2 | CASSQGYEQYF | TGTGCCAGCAGTCAGGGCTACGAGCAGTACTTC
13 | TRBJ1-5 | NA | many | TRBV28 | CASSFLGNQPQHF | TGTGCCAGCAGTTTCCTCGGGAATCAGCCCCAGCATTTT
16 | TRBJ2-1 | TRBD2 | NA | TRBV4-1 | CASRQLGGGAYNEQFF | TGCGCCAGCAGACAACTAGGCGGGGGGGCCTACAATGAGCAGTTCTTC
14 | TRBJ2-7 | NA | few | TRBV4-1 | CASRGIAAVNEQYF | TGCGCCAGCAGAGGAATAGCGGCCGTCAATGAGCAGTACTTC
12 | TRBJ1-1 | NA | NA | TRBV5-1 | CASSHGRTEAFF | TGCGCCAGCAGCCACGGACGTACTGAAGCTTTCTTT
15 | TRBJ1-4 | TRBD1 | NA | TRBV7-2 | CASSLQGTTNEKRFF | TGTGCCAGCAGCCTACAGGGGACAACTAATGAAAAACGGTTTTTT
16 | TRBJ2-3 | NA | NA | TRBV13 | CASSLIDGGPTDTQYF | TGTGCCAGCAGTCTCATTGATGGGGGGCCCACAGATACGCAGTATTTT
15 | TRBJ2-5 | NA | few | TRBV6-5 | CASSTQGGLPGTQYF | TGTGCCAGCAGTACCCAGGGAGGCCTACCTGGAACCCAGTACTTC
18 | TRBJ2-1 | NA | many | TRBV10-2 | CASRRNSGTPNSYNEQFF | TGCGCCAGCAGGCGGAACTCCGGGACACCAAATTCCTACAATGAGCAGTTCTTC